The 21 T cell receptor beta chains below come from one sample, sequenced in a study of spatial heterogeneity in lung cancer. Notes on the study in general: It was found that expanded intratumoral alpha and beta TCR counts tracked tumor mutation counts.

As for time point: sample taken at primary tumor resection. These receptors' targets are unknown. TCRdb recomputed calls from the 5' RACE reads with MiXCR, one row per CDR3 protein. The sample lists 20,000 to 25,000 distinct CDR3 sequences, under 5.5% occurring once. The input for sequencing was lung tumor tissue, taken at surgery. All receptors derive from a male donor with early-stage non-small cell lung cancer.

This clonotype occurred many times. V and J are TRBV6-5 and TRBJ2-6; D gene ambiguous. The germline V gene encodes CDR1 MNHEY and CDR2 SVGAGI. The length of the CDR3 is 16 residues. V lost 0 bases and J lost 0, with 6 bases in between. CDR3 nucleotide sequence: TGTGCCAGCAGTTACTCCTCCACCTCTGGGGCCAACGTCCTGACTTTC. It encodes CASSYSSTSGANVLTF.

The chain is built from TRBV28 and TRBJ2-7; perhaps TRBD1 as D (6 bases). V lost 7 bases and J lost 2, with 12 bases in between. There are 13 residues in the CDR3. Germline V lookup: CDR1 MDHEN, CDR2 SYDVKM. The chain's CDR3 is CASKRGQPYEQYF. The DNA of the CDR3 is TGTGCCAGCAAGCGCGGACAGCCCTACGAGCAGTACTTC. Variable domain in full (rest from reference TRBV28 and TRBJ2-7): DVKVTQSSRYLVKRTGEKVFLECVQDMDHENMFWYRQDPGLGLRLIYFSYDVKMKEKGDIPEGYSVSREKKERFSLILESASTNQTSMYLCASKRGQPYEQYFGPGTRLTVT.

This clonotype was seen at least ten times. This sequence joins TRBV28 and TRBJ1-1; D gene unclear. The CDR3 is made up of 13 amino acids. The germline CDR1 and CDR2 sequences are MDHEN and SYDVKM. V lost 3 bases and J 5 bases, leaving 10 bases between the germline ends. The CDR3 sequence: CASSLLGRTEAFF. The CDR3 DNA sequence: TGTGCCAGCAGTTTGTTAGGACGGACTGAAGCTTTCTTT.

V is TRBV18 and J is TRBJ1-1; tentatively, D is TRBD1 (5 bases). Per germline, CDR1 KGHSH and CDR2 LQKENI. The V end was cut by 2 bases, the J end by 4 bases, with 11 bases between. The CDR3 extends over 14 amino acids. CDR3 nucleotide sequence: TGTGCCAGCTCACCAACAGGAAGGATCACTGAAGCTTTCTTT. It is translated as CASSPTGRITEAFF. The entire variable domain, with the rest obtained from reference TRBV18 and TRBJ1-1, is as follows: NAGVMQNPRHLVRRRGQEARLRCSPMKGHSHVYWYRQLPEEGLKFMVYLQKENIIDESGMPKERFSAEFPKEGPSILRIQQVVRGDSAAYFCASSPTGRITEAFFGQGTRLTVV.

This clonotype was counted only a few times. The chain is built from TRBV20-1 and TRBJ1-5; D uncertain. Germline V gives CDR1 DFQATT, CDR2 SNEGSKA (reference sequence). The CDR3 runs 12 residues. Trimming took 7 bases from V and 0 from J, leaving 7 bases between them. CDR3 nucleotide sequence: TGCAGTGTCAGAAATAGCAATCAGCCCCAGCATTTT. Translating gives CSVRNSNQPQHF.

At least ten counts were recorded for this clonotype. The V and J genes are TRBV5-4 and TRBJ1-1, with no clear D. CDR3 length equals 11 residues. The germline gives CDR1 SGHNT, CDR2 YYREEE (reference sequence). Trimming cost V 2 bases and J 5 bases, with 4 bases left between them. The DNA for the CDR3 is TGTGCCAGCAGCTTTAGGACTGAAGCTTTCTTT. Its translation: CASSFRTEAFF.

This clonotype was recorded many times. CDR3 residues: CATSDQGNTGELFF. CDR3 DNA: TGTGCCACCAGTGATCAGGGGAACACCGGGGAGCTGTTTTTT. The V call is TRBV24-1, the J call TRBJ2-2, with D maybe TRBD1 (5 bases). V gave up 3 bases and J gave up 1 base, with 5 bases separating them. Germline CDR1 KGHDR, CDR2 SFDVKD. CDR3 length: 14 residues.

This clonotype has a count of ten or more. V gene TRBV18 combines with J gene TRBJ2-1; TRBD1 agrees at 9 bases. Germline lookup yields CDR1 KGHSH and CDR2 LQKENI. Unmatched junction bases numbered 14, after V lost 6 bases and J lost 8 bases. The CDR3 sequence is 16 residues long. Here the CDR3 reads CASSPTGTGSSDEQFF. The CDR3 bases are TGTGCCAGCTCGCCCACCGGGACAGGGTCCTCGGATGAGCAGTTCTTC. Based on the CDR3 plus reference TRBV18 and TRBJ2-1, the full variable domain is NAGVMQNPRHLVRRRGQEARLRCSPMKGHSHVYWYRQLPEEGLKFMVYLQKENIIDESGMPKERFSAEFPKEGPSILRIQQVVRGDSAAYFCASSPTGTGSSDEQFFGPGTRLTVL.

The V call is TRBV5-1, the J call TRBJ1-1; D gene ambiguous. The ends were cut back, 0 bases at V and 1 base at J, with 4 bases in the middle. Germline-derived CDR1 and CDR2 are SGHRS and YFSETQ. CDR3 length equals 13 residues. The CDR3 sequence is CASSLAPNTEAFF. The CDR3 bases are TGCGCCAGCAGCTTGGCCCCGAACACTGAAGCTTTCTTT.

This clonotype was seen many times. V gene TRBV6-6 combines with J gene TRBJ1-5; tentative D call: TRBD1 (6 bases). Germline assignment: CDR1 MNHNY and CDR2 SVGAGI (reference sequence). V was cut by 5 bases and J by 2 bases, with 13 bases left in between. This CDR3 contains 15 residues. The CDR3 protein is CASSPGTRGNQPQHF. CDR3 DNA sequence: TGTGCCAGCAGTCCCGGGACAAGGGGCAATCAGCCCCAGCATTTT.

This clonotype was seen a few times. The rearrangement joins TRBV27 to TRBJ1-5; D is unresolved. Germline assignment: CDR1 MNHEY and CDR2 SMNVEV (reference sequence). CDR3 length: 16 amino acids. Trimming left V 6 bases short and J 6 bases short, with 21 bases between. Here the CDR3 reads CASRRNYGGGVQPQHF. In DNA form, the CDR3 reads TGTGCCAGCAGAAGAAATTATGGCGGTGGAGTTCAGCCCCAGCATTTT.

This clonotype was observed at least ten times. The chain recombines TRBV5-1 with TRBJ2-7; D tentatively reads TRBD1 or TRBD2 (5 bases each). CDR1 and CDR2 from the germline V gene are SGHRS and YFSETQ. V dropped 9 bases and J dropped 5 bases, with 21 bases sitting between them. The CDR3 is made up of 14 amino acids. CDR3 amino acids: CATAPGLGRDEQYF. For the CDR3, the DNA is TGCGCCACAGCACCCGGTTTGGGACGGGACGAGCAGTACTTC.

This clonotype showed up many times. The chain recombines TRBV7-9 with TRBJ2-7; tentatively, D is TRBD2 (6 bases). Germline-derived CDR1 and CDR2 are SEHNR and FQNEAQ (reference sequence). V gave up 6 bases and J gave up 6 bases, with 12 bases separating them. This CDR3 is 12 amino acids long. The CDR3 coding sequence is TGTGCCAGCAGTCGAGTGGGGGGCGAGCAGTACTTC. It translates to CASSRVGGEQYF.

In its sample, this clonotype was seen many times. The chain has TRBV27 and TRBJ1-2; no firm D call. V was shortened by 5 bases and J by 5 bases, with 18 bases between the two germline ends. The CDR3 is 15 residues long. The germline CDR1 and CDR2 sequences are MNHEY and SMNVEV (reference sequence). The CDR3 nucleotides read TGTGCCAGCAGTCCACGTTCGGGGTTCGGGTATGGCTACACCTTC. Its protein is CASSPRSGFGYGYTF.

This clonotype is classed as medium-sized. The V and J genes are TRBV20-1 and TRBJ2-4, with D tentatively TRBD2 (6 bases). Germline values: CDR1 DFQATT, CDR2 SNEGSKA (reference sequence). Trimming took off 5 bases at V and 0 bases at J, with 11 bases between the two ends. The CDR3 contains 14 residues. DNA for the CDR3: TGCAGTGCTCCGGAGGGAACAGCCAAAAACATTCAGTACTTC. Translated, it gives CSAPEGTAKNIQYF.

This clonotype has a handful of counts. The chain joins TRBV27 to TRBJ2-6; D is undetermined. V was trimmed by 6 bases and J by 2 bases, leaving 14 bases between them. The CDR3 is made up of 16 amino acids. Germline V gene data show CDR1 as MNHEY and CDR2 as SMNVEV (reference sequence). The CDR3 sequence is CASSPLSEPGANVLTF. The CDR3 DNA is TGTGCCAGCAGCCCCTTATCGGAGCCTGGGGCCAACGTCCTGACTTTC.

This clonotype was counted many times. The rearrangement joins TRBV6-6 to TRBJ1-5, with unresolved D. V was cut by 4 bases and J by 0 bases, with 25 bases left in between. This CDR3 contains 20 residues. Looked up from germline, CDR1 is MNHNY and CDR2 is SVGAGI (reference sequence). The DNA of the CDR3 is TGTGCCAGCAGTTTATTGTTTTTCCAGAGAACATTAGATAGCAATCAGCCCCAGCATTTT. Translated: CASSLLFFQRTLDSNQPQHF.

This clonotype was seen at least ten times. V gene TRBV6-2 or TRBV6-3 combines with J gene TRBJ2-3; D is tentatively TRBD1 or TRBD2 (5 bases each). The CDR3 is made up of 16 amino acids. Trimming pared 0 bases from V and 2 bases from J, leaving 12 bases between. Germline V lookup: CDR1 MNHEY, CDR2 SVGEGT. The CDR3 DNA reads as TGTGCCAGCAGTTACTCGGGGGTGTGGTCCACAGATACGCAGTATTTT. Residues: CASSYSGVWSTDTQYF.

This clonotype has ten or more counts. This chain joins TRBV15 and TRBJ1-6; tentative D call: TRBD1 (6 bases). V was shortened by 0 bases and J by 10 bases, with 10 bases between the two germline ends. CDR1 is LNHNV, CDR2 YYDKDF, per germline (reference sequence). The CDR3 is 14 amino acids. CDR3 loop: CATSREGASSPLHF. In nucleotides, the CDR3 is TGTGCCACCAGCAGAGAGGGGGCGTCATCACCCCTCCACTTT.

This clonotype was seen at least ten times. CDR3 sequence: CASTNGLAGGPVQETQYF. CDR3 nucleotides: TGTGCCAGCACCAACGGACTAGCGGGGGGGCCAGTCCAAGAGACCCAGTACTTC. V is TRBV21-1 and J is TRBJ2-5; the table names TRBD2, a call not compared with the DNA. TRBV21-1 is assigned pseudogene status. The CDR3 runs 18 residues.

In this sample, this clonotype turned up many times. This sequence joins TRBV7-3 and TRBJ2-1, with 7 bases lining up with TRBD2. Trimming cost V 3 bases and J 4 bases; bases outside gene matches: 6. Germline CDR1 reads SGHTA; CDR2 reads FQGTGA. The CDR3 totals 15 residues. CDR3: CASSLIRTSYNEQFF. Here the CDR3 DNA reads TGTGCCAGCAGCTTGATCCGGACTAGTTACAATGAGCAGTTCTTC.